This entry is about one T cell receptor beta chain. In the original analysis: Reference gene primer amplification gave nucleated cell count estimates. Here immunoSEQ multiplex PCR was the method, and the copy in TCRdb shows in-frame clones only, minus some. The V and J calls and the clone size are those of that table, but D and trimming were determined from the DNA. The data contain 140,000 to 150,000 clones, approximately 90% of them singletons. These data come from a study of blood T cell repertoires in COVID-19. Overall study context: The United States, Italy and Spain supplied acute and convalescent COVID-19 samples. From T cells, B-cell-depleted T cells, or PBMCs came the material, which was cDNA or gDNA.

From germline, CDR1 is SGHAT and CDR2 FQNNGV. Losses at the gene ends were 1 base for V and 4 bases for J; bases not matched to a gene: 5. The CDR3 runs 15 residues. This clonotype was obtained from a woman between 50 and 59 years old with active or convalescent COVID-19. This rearrangement joins TRBV11-2 to TRBJ1-1; 8 nucleotides match TRBD1. Material: peripheral blood. Here the CDR3 DNA reads TGTGCCAGCAGCTTAGTAGGGACAGGAATCACTGAAGCTTTCTTT. This codes for CASSLVGTGITEAFF.